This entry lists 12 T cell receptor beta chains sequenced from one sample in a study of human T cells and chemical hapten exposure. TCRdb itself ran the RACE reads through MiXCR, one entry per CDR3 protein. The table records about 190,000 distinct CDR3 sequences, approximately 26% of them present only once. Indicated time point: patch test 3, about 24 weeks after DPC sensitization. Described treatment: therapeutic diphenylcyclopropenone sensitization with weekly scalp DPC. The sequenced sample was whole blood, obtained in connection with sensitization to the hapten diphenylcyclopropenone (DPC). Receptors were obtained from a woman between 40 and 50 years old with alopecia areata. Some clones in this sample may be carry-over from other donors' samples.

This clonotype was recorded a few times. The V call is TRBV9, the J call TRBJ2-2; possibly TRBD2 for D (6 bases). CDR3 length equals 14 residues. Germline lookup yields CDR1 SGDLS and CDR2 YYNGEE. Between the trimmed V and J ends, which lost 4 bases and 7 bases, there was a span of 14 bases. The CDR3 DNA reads TGTGCCAGCAGCCCGATTGGGGGGAGCGGGGAGCTGTTTTTT. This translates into CASSPIGGSGELFF.

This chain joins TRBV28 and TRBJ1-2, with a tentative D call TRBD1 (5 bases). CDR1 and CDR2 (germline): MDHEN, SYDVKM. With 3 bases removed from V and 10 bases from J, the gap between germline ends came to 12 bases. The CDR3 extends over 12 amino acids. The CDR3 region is CASSFPSRDYTF. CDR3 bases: TGTGCCAGCAGTTTTCCCTCCAGGGACTACACCTTC.

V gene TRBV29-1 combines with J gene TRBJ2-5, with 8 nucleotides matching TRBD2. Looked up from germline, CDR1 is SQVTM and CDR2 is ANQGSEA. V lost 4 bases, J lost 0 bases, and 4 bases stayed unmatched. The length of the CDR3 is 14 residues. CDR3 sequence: CSVGSGMYQETQYF. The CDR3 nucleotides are TGCAGCGTTGGTAGCGGGATGTACCAAGAGACCCAGTACTTC.

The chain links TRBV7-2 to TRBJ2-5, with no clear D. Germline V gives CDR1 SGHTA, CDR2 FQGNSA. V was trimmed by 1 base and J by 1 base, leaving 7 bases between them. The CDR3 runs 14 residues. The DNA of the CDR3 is TGTGCCAGCAGCTTAGATCCGTTCCAAGAGACCCAGTACTTC. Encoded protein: CASSLDPFQETQYF. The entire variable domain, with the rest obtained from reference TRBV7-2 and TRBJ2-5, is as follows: GAGVSQSPSNKVTEKGKDVELRCDPISGHTALYWYRQSLGQGLEFLIYFQGNSAPDKSGLPSDRFSAERTGGSVSTLTIQRTQQEDSAVYLCASSLDPFQETQYFGPGTRLLVL.

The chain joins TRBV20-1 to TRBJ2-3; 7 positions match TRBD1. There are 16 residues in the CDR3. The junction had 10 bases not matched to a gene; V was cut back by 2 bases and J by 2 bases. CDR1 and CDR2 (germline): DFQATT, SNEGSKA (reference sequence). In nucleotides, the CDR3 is TGCAGTGCTAGACGCAGGGGGAGTACGTCCACAGATACGCAGTATTTT. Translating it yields CSARRRGSTSTDTQYF.

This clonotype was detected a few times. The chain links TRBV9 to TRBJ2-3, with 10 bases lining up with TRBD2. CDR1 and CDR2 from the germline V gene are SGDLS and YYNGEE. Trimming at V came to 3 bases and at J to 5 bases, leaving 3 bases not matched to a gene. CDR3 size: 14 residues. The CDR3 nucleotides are TGTGCCAGCAGCGCACGACTAGCGGGAGATACGCAGTATTTT. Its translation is CASSARLAGDTQYF. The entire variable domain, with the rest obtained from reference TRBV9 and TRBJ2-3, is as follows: DSGVTQTPKHLITATGQRVTLRCSPRSGDLSVYWYQQSLDQGLQFLIQYYNGEERAKGNILERFSAQQFPDLHSELNLSSLELGDSALYFCASSARLAGDTQYFGPGTRLTVL.

In DNA form, the CDR3 reads TGTGCCAGCAGGCGTCCGGGACGGGGTGAAAAACTGTTTTTT. Translated: CASRRPGRGEKLFF. The V gene is TRBV28, the J gene TRBJ1-4, with D possibly TRBD1 on 5 matching bases. The CDR3 has 14 amino acids. V gave up 6 bases and J gave up 7 bases, with 15 bases separating them. The germline V gene has CDR1 MDHEN and CDR2 SYDVKM.

The CDR3 DNA follows: TGTGCCAGCAGTGAAAATGCAGCCATGAACACTGAAGCTTTCTTT. It specifies CASSENAAMNTEAFF. V and J are TRBV6-4 and TRBJ1-1; no clear D. Between the trimmed V and J ends, which lost 3 bases and 0 bases, there was a span of 11 bases. The CDR3 extends over 15 amino acids. Looked up from germline, CDR1 is MRHNA and CDR2 is SNTAGT.

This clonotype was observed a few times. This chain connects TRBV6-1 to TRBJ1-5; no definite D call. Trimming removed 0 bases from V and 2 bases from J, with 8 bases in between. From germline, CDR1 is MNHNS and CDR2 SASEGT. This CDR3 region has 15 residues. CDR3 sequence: CASSEAGNGNQPQHF. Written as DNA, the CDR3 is TGTGCCAGCAGTGAAGCGGGGAACGGCAATCAGCCCCAGCATTTT.

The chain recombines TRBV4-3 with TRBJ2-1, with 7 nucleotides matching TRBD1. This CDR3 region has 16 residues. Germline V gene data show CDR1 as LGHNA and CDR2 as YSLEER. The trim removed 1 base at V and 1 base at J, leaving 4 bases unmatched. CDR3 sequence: CASSQAWGQSYNEQFF. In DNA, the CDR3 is TGCGCCAGCAGCCAAGCTTGGGGACAGTCCTACAATGAGCAGTTCTTC.

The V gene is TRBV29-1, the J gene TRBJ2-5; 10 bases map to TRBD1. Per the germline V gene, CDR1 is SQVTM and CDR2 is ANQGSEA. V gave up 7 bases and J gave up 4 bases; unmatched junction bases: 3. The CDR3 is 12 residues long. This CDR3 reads CSAWTGGETQYF. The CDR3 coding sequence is TGCAGCGCCTGGACAGGGGGAGAGACCCAGTACTTC.

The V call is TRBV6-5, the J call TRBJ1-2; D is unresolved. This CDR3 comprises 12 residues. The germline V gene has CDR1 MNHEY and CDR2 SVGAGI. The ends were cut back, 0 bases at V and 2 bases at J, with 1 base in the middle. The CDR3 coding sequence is TGTGCCAGCAGTTACTCCAACTATGGCTACACCTTC. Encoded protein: CASSYSNYGYTF.